The present T cell receptor beta chain was sequenced within a study of blood T cells in healthy people across ages. Alongside a J-beta primer mix, a sample-barcoded 5' primer served in a second PCR lasting roughly 6 to 12 cycles. MiXCR, applied by TCRdb to the 5' RACE reads, yields one record per CDR3 protein. The sample carries some 1.7 million distinct CDR3 sequences, roughly 30% recorded once. The V and J ends lost 6 bases and 4 bases respectively, with 21 bases between them. CDR3 length: 15 residues. CDR1 and CDR2 (germline): DFQATT, SNEGSKA (reference sequence). The sample comprised blood. The clonotype was recovered from a young woman in good health. This chain connects TRBV20-1 to TRBJ1-2, with D perhaps TRBD1 (6 bases). The CDR3 DNA reads as TGCAGTGCCAATACTCAGGGGAAACCCTCCTATGGCTACACCTTC. Amino acid sequence: CSANTQGKPSYGYTF.